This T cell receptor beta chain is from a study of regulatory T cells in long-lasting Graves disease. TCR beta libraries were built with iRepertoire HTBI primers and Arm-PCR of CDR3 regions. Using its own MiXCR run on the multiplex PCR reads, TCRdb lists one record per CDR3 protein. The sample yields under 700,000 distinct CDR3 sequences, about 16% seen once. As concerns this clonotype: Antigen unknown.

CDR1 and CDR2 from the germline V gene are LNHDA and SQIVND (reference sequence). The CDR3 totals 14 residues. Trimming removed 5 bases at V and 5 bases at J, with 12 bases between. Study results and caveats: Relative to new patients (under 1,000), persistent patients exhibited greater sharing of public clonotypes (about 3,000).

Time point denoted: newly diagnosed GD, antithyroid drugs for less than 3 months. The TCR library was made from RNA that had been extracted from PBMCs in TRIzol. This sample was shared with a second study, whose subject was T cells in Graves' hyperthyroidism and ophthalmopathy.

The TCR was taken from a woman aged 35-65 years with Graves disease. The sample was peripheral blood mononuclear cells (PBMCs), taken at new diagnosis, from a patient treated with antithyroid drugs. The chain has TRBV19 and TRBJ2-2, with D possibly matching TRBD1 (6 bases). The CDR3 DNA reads TGTGCCAGTAGTCGCCAGGGGAGTACCGGGGAGCTGTTTTTT. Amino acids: CASSRQGSTGELFF.